Below, 4 T cell receptor beta chains from the same sample are listed, as sequenced in a study of T-cell memory formation after mild COVID-19. From the 5' RACE reads, TCRdb called clonotypes with MiXCR, one entry per CDR3 protein. The sample includes hundreds of thousands of distinct CDR3 sequences, 20% to 25% of them seen just once. Sequenced material: PBMCs or a T cell subset sorted from them (not recorded which). All receptors come from a man aged 18 to 29 who had mild COVID-19 (a few samples of this study predate the infection). Cell type and time point are not known.

The rearrangement links TRBV29-1 to TRBJ2-5; weak D call: TRBD1 (6 bases). CDR1 SQVTM and CDR2 ANQGSEA come from the germline V gene. V shed 2 bases and J shed 4 bases, with 17 bases lying between them. This CDR3 is 15 amino acids long. This chain's CDR3 is CSVEWQGRVGETQYF. CDR3 coding DNA: TGCAGCGTTGAATGGCAGGGGCGAGTCGGAGAGACCCAGTACTTC.

This clonotype occurred a few times. The V call is TRBV20-1, the J call TRBJ2-7; D unclear. The V end was cut by 0 bases, the J end by 3 bases, with 3 bases between. The CDR3 has 11 residues. Germline-derived CDR1 and CDR2 are DFQATT and SNEGSKA (reference sequence). CDR3 in amino acids: CSARDDYEQYF. In DNA form, the CDR3 reads TGCAGTGCTAGAGATGACTACGAGCAGTACTTC.

The sample holds one count of this clonotype. The rearrangement joins TRBV6-5 to TRBJ1-5; tentative D call: TRBD1 (5 bases). CDR3 length equals 13 residues. The V end lost 5 bases, the J end lost 7 bases, and 12 bases lay between the germline ends. Germline V gives CDR1 MNHEY, CDR2 SVGAGI. For the CDR3, the DNA is TGTGCCAGCAGTAACGCTGGGGGGCAGCCCCAGCATTTT. This gives the protein CASSNAGGQPQHF.

The table lists this clonotype with a few counts. The chain carries TRBV7-2 and TRBJ2-1, with 7 bases fitting TRBD2. The V and J ends lost 7 bases and 0 bases, in that order; junction bases with no gene match: 6. There are 15 residues in the CDR3. CDR1 and CDR2 (germline): SGHTA, FQGNSA. The CDR3 here is CASIPSGASYNEQFF. For the CDR3, the DNA is TGTGCCAGCATCCCCAGCGGGGCCTCCTACAATGAGCAGTTCTTC. The full variable domain, its missing parts supplied by reference TRBV7-2 and TRBJ2-1, is GAGVSQSPSNKVTEKGKDVELRCDPISGHTALYWYRQSLGQGLEFLIYFQGNSAPDKSGLPSDRFSAERTGGSVSTLTIQRTQQEDSAVYLCASIPSGASYNEQFFGPGTRLTVL.